The sample holds a few counts of the clone carrying this T cell receptor (beta chain). Its specificity is unknown. Time point here: pre-sensitization, week 0. Treatment noted: therapeutic diphenylcyclopropenone sensitization with weekly scalp DPC. The drawing of blood occurred before each patch test was applied. Unfractionated whole blood yielded the extracted total RNA. The sample originates from a study of human T cells and chemical hapten exposure. Study findings and constraints: High-frequency TCRs, those above 1 in 1000, stayed the same after DPC sensitization.

During construction of the library, unique molecular identifiers were attached to individual cDNA molecules for quantitative, reproducible TCR counting. MiXCR, applied by TCRdb to the RACE reads, yields one record per CDR3 protein. Of about 110,000 distinct CDR3 sequences in the sample, more than 10% were seen once. The sequenced sample was whole blood, obtained in connection with sensitization to the hapten diphenylcyclopropenone (DPC). The source of this sequence is a woman aged 50 to 65 with alopecia areata. Some clones in this sample may be carry-over from other donors' samples.

Here the CDR3 reads CASSLGSELFF. The CDR3 DNA follows: TGTGCCAGCAGCTTAGGATCGGAGCTGTTTTTT. The chain couples TRBV7-9 to TRBJ2-2; D gene ambiguous. Germline-derived CDR1 and CDR2 are SEHNR and FQNEAQ (reference sequence). V gave up 1 base and J gave up 10 bases, with 4 bases separating them. The CDR3 is 11 amino acids. Full variable domain (outside the CDR3, taken from reference TRBV7-9 and TRBJ2-2): DTGVSQNPRHKITKRGQNVTFRCDPISEHNRLYWYRQTLGQGPEFLTYFQNEAQLEKSRLLSDRFSAERPKGSFSTLEIQRTEQGDSAMYLCASSLGSELFFGEGSRLTVL.